These 9 T cell receptor beta chains share one sample of origin, sequenced in a study of T-cell reconstitution after alpha-beta-depleted transplantation in children. Unique molecular identifiers featured in how the TCRbeta library was prepared. TCRdb fed the PCR reads into MiXCR, producing one record per CDR3 protein. The repertoire consists of hundreds of thousands of distinct CDR3 sequences, with around a tenth occurring once and the leading ten covering about 25%. The material was peripheral blood, obtained 180 days after TCRalphabeta/CD19-depleted stem cell transplant. These receptors all stem from a male patient aged 2-15 years who had a stem cell transplant for chronic granulomatous disease, so the T cells may come from the graft donor.

As to this clonotype: With a much larger clone just one base away, this may be a read error. This chain links TRBV6-1 with TRBJ2-2; perhaps TRBD2 as D (6 bases). The CDR3 consists of 13 residues. Germline assignment: CDR1 MNHNS and CDR2 SASEGT. V lost 11 bases to trimming and J lost 8 bases, with 18 bases between them. CDR3 DNA: TGTGCCGGGGGAATGTCGGGAGATGGGGAGCTGTTTTTT. As protein: CAGGMSGDGELFF.

The table lists this clonotype with many counts. J is TRBJ2-1 and V is TRBV4-1; 13 bases line up with TRBD2. V lost 4 bases and J lost 6; bases outside the gene matches: 9. The germline CDR1 and CDR2 sequences are MGHRA and YSYEKL. The CDR3 contains 17 residues. The CDR3 DNA reads as TGCGCCAGCAGCCCGAGACTAGCGGGGGGCTTCCTCAATGAGCAGTTCTTC. It specifies CASSPRLAGGFLNEQFF.

Many counts were recorded for this clonotype. This chain uses TRBV5-1 with TRBJ2-1; 10 bases are a match to TRBD2. Trimming cost V 0 bases and J 0 bases; bases outside gene matches: 6. Per germline, CDR1 SGHRS and CDR2 YFSETQ. This CDR3 is built from 18 residues. For the CDR3, the DNA is TGCGCCAGCAGCTTGGGGCTAGCGGGAGCAAACTCCTACAATGAGCAGTTCTTC. Protein sequence: CASSLGLAGANSYNEQFF. Complete variable domain (other parts from reference TRBV5-1 and TRBJ2-1): KAGVTQTPRYLIKTRGQQVTLSCSPISGHRSVSWYQQTPGQGLQFLFEYFSETQRNKGNFPGRFSGRQFSNSRSEMNVSTLELGDSALYLCASSLGLAGANSYNEQFFGPGTRLTVL.

This clonotype has at least ten counts. The chain has TRBV12-3 or TRBV12-4 and TRBJ1-5; 7 bases are shared with TRBD1. Trimming removed 6 bases from V and 2 bases from J; junction bases left unmatched: 13. The CDR3 is made up of 17 amino acids. The CDR3 nucleotides read TGTGCCAGCAGGGACCCCGCTGAGGGGGCGGGCAATCAGCCCCAGCATTTT. Translating it yields CASRDPAEGAGNQPQHF.

This clonotype came up many times. The chain uses TRBV20-1 and TRBJ1-5; no clear D gene. Germline V gene lookup returns CDR1 DFQATT and CDR2 SNEGSKA (reference sequence). The V end lost 5 bases, the J end lost 0 bases, and 8 bases lay between the germline ends. The CDR3 runs to 13 residues. The CDR3 DNA reads TGCAGTGCTTATGACATTAGCAATCAGCCCCAGCATTTT. Protein product: CSAYDISNQPQHF.

This clonotype was found many times. The genes are TRBV20-1 and TRBJ1-3; the D gene is possibly TRBD1 (5 bases). Germline CDR1 is DFQATT and CDR2 is SNEGSKA (reference sequence). The CDR3 runs to 14 residues. Trimming stripped 0 bases from V and 0 bases from J, with 6 bases between. The CDR3 DNA follows: TGCAGTGCTAGAGATCAGGGCTCTGGAAACACCATATATTTT. Translating it yields CSARDQGSGNTIYF.

This clonotype was found many times. The chain is built from TRBV12-3 or TRBV12-4 and TRBJ1-4; the match to TRBD1 covers 9 bases. Trimming at V came to 5 bases and at J to 7 bases, leaving 5 bases not matched to a gene. The CDR3 spans 14 residues. This CDR3 is CASSRQGVFEKLFF. CDR3 nucleotide sequence: TGTGCCAGCAGTCGACAGGGGGTATTTGAAAAACTGTTTTTT.

In this sample, this clonotype turned up a few times. The junction departs from germline at one end; a sequencing error may be responsible. The rearrangement uses TRBV28 and TRBJ2-1; D gene unclear. This CDR3 comprises 13 residues. Germline V CDR1 and CDR2: MDHEN, SYDVKM. DNA of the CDR3: TGTGCCAGCAGTTCCCCACCCACCACCGTACAGAGCTTC. Translation: CASSSPPTTVQSF.

This clonotype was counted at least ten times. The chain carries TRBV7-2 and TRBJ2-1, with 11 bases aligning to TRBD2. Germline values: CDR1 SGHTA, CDR2 FQGNSA. The CDR3 sequence is 17 residues long. Trimming removed 1 base from V and 4 bases from J; junction bases left unmatched: 6. The CDR3 is CASSLVGGTSGYNEQFF. The CDR3 DNA follows: TGTGCCAGCAGCTTAGTGGGGGGGACTAGCGGATACAATGAGCAGTTCTTC.